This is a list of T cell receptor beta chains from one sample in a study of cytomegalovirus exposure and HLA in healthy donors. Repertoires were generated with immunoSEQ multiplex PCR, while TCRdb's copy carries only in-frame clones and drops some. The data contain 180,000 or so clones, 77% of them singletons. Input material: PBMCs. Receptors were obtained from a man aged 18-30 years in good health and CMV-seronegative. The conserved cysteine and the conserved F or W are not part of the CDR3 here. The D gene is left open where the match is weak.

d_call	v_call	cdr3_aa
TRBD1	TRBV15	ATSRDLTGVSREGYT
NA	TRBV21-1	ASSTDPGRRRSGNTIY
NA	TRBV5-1	ASSYTGTFSYEQY
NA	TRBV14	ASSQVRSTGELF
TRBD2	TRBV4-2	ASIVPREGSGGISTDTQY
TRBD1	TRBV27	ASSLTRDRSTDTQY
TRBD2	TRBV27	ASKRGLAGGPGNEQF
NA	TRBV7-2	ASRTRSSYNSPLH
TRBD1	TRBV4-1	ASSQDKNRGYNSPLH
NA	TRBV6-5	ASSYMPGGSTYGYT
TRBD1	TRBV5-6	ASSLYGRGLWEQY
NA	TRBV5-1	ASSLRGAGLAHEQY
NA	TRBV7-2	ASSLVGQGTYEQY
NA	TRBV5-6	ASGPRGGDYGYT
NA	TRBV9	ASSVDGGRGTDTQY
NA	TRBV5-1	ASSLESGVPGEQY
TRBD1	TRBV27	ASRLPTGTEAF
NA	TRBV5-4	ASSSWTARNTEAF
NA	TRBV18	ASSRPGDLGSYNEQF
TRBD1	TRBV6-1	ASSTGTAYGYT
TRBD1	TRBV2	ASHGQGVGASPLH
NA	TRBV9	ASSVGAETQY
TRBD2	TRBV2	ASSEVSGLQETQY
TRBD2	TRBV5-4	ASSPGGINEQF
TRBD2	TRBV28	ATSTSGRSREQY
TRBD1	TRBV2	ASSYRGAYEQY
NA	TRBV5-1	ASSLQGSYEQY
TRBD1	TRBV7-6	ASSLVAGGRNTEAF
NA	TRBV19	ASTPALTNYGYT
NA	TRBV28	ASTVADSYGYT
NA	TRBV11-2	ASKGGGRAEAF
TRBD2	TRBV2	ASSEELAEGTYYEQY
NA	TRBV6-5	ASSYGTPNEKLF
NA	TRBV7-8	ASIGWSGVAGELF
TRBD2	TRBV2	ASELAEGYNEQF
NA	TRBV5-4	ASSRPTDSAEAF
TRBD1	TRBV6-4	ASSDSKTGPTTNEKLF
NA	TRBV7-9	ASNSVDTQY
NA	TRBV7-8	ASSRETTTNEKLF
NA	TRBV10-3	AISADISLSYEQY
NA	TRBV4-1	ASSQYREAGADTQY